This T cell receptor (beta chain) stems from a study of shared clonotypes between healthy human individuals. About the study: Every donor yielded three CD4 naive, three CD4 memory, two CD8 naive and one CD8 memory plate.

Comment on this clone: The antigen is unknown.

Assay used: immunoSEQ multiplex PCR; TCRdb lists only in-frame clones, some missing. Of some 1.4 million clones in the sample, 95% to 97% were seen once. Findings of the study overall: Generally, naive subsets (rather than memory subsets) showed larger estimated richness. Depth of sequencing was expected to influence donor clonotype sharing.

J lost 6 bases, V lost 10 bases, and 5 bases had no gene match. Germline-derived CDR1 and CDR2 are MNHEY and SMNVEV (reference sequence). CDR3 size: 12 residues. This rearrangement joins TRBV27 to TRBJ1-3; 8 nucleotides line up with TRBD1. The receptor was isolated from a man aged 25 to 45 in good health. Sample: naive CD4+ T cells sorted from blood. Subset defined: CD45RA+ positively selected. The CDR3 reads CATMDRENTIYF. The CDR3 DNA reads as TGTGCCACTATGGACAGGGAAAACACCATATATTTT.